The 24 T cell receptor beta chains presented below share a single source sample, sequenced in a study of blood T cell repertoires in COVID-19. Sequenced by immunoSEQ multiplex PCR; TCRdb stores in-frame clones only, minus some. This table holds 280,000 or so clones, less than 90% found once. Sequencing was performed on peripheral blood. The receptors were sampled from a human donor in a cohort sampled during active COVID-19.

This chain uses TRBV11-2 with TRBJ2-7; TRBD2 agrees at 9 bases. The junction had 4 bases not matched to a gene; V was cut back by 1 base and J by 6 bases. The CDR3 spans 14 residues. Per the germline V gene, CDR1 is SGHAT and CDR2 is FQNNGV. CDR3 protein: CASSLGGRASEQYF. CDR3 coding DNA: TGTGCCAGCAGCTTAGGCGGGAGGGCCAGCGAGCAGTACTTC.

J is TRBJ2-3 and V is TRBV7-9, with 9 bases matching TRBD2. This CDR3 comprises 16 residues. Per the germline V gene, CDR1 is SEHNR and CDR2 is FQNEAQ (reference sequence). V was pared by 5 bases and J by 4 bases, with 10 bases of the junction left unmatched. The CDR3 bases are TGTGCCAGCAGCGTAAGGACTAGCGATTCCTCAGATACGCAGTATTTT. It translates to CASSVRTSDSSDTQYF.

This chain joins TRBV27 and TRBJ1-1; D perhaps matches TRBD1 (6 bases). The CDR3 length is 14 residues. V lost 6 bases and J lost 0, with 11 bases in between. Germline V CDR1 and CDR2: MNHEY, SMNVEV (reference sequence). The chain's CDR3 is CASRRTGMNTEAFF. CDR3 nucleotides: TGTGCCAGCAGACGAACAGGGATGAACACTGAAGCTTTCTTT.

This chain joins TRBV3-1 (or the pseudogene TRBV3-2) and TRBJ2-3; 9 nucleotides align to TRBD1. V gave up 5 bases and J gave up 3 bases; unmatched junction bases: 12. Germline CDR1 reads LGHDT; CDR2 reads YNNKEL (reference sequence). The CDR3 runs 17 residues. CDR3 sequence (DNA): TGTGCCAGCAGCAAAAAGAGGGACAGGGCGCCTACAGATACGCAGTATTTT. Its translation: CASSKKRDRAPTDTQYF.

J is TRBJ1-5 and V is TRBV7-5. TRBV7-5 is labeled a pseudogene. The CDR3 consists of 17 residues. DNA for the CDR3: TGTGCCAGAAGCTTCTTTTGTCGGGGGGCGCTCCGGCAGCCCCAGCATTTT. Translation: CARSFFCRGALRQPQHF.

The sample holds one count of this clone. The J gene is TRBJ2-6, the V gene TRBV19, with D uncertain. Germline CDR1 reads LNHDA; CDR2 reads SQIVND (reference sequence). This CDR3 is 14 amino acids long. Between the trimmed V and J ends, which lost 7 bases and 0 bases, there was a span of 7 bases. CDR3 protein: CASKRSSGANVLTF. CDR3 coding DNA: TGTGCCAGTAAGAGAAGCTCTGGGGCCAACGTCCTGACTTTC.

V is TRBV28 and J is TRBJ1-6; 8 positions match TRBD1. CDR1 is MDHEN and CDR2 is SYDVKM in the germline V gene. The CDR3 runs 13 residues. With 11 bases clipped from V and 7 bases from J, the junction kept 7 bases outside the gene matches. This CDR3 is CAGRDRPNSPLHF. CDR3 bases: TGTGCCGGCCGGGACAGGCCAAATTCACCCCTCCACTTT.

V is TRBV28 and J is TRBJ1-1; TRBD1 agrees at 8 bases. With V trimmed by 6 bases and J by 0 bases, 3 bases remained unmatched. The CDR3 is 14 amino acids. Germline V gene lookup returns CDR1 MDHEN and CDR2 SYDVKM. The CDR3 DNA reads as TGTGCCAGCAGACCGGGACAGGTGAACACTGAAGCTTTCTTT. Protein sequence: CASRPGQVNTEAFF.

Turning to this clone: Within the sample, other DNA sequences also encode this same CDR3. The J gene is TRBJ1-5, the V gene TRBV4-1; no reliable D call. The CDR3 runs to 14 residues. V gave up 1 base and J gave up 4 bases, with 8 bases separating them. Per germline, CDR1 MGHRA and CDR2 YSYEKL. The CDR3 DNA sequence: TGCGCCAGCAGCCAAGCGGGTGGAAATCAGCCCCAGCATTTT. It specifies CASSQAGGNQPQHF.

The CDR3 DNA sequence: TGTGCCAGCAGAGAAACCGGGACTAGCGGGAGTTACGAGCAGTACTTC. Encoded protein: CASRETGTSGSYEQYF. The chain uses TRBV6-1 and TRBJ2-7, with 14 positions matching TRBD2. V trimming: 6 bases; J trimming: 4 bases; junction bases outside the gene matches: 8. Germline V gene sequence: CDR1 MNHNS, CDR2 SASEGT. The CDR3 covers 16 residues.

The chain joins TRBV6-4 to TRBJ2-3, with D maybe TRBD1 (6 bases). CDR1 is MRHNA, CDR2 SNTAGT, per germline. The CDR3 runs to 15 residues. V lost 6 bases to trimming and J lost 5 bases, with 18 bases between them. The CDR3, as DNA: TGTGCCAGCAGCGATAGGGGGAGTGCGATAGATACGCAGTATTTT. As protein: CASSDRGSAIDTQYF.

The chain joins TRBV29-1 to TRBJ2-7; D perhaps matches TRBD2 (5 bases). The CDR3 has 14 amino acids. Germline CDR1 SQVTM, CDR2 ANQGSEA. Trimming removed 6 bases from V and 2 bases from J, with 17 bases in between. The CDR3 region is CSVGDPLRPYEQYF. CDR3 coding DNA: TGCAGCGTGGGAGATCCCCTACGGCCCTACGAGCAGTACTTC.

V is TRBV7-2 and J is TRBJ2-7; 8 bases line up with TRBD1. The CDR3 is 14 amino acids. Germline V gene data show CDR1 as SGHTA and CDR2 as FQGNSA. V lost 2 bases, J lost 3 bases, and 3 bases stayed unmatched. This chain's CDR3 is CASSLQGARYEQYF. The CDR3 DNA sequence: TGTGCCAGCAGCTTACAGGGGGCACGCTACGAGCAGTACTTC.

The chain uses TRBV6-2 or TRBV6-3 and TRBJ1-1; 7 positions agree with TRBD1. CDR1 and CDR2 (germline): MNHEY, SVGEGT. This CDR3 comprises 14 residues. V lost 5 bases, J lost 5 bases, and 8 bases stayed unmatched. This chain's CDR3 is CASSRSGGWTEAFF. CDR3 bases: TGTGCCAGCAGTCGTTCAGGGGGATGGACTGAAGCTTTCTTT.

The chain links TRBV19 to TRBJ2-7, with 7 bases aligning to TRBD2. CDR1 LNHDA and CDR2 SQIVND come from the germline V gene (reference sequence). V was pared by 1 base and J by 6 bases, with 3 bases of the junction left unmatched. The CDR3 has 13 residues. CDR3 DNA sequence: TGTGCCAGTAGTATAGTTCGCGGGGGCGAGCAGTACTTC. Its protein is CASSIVRGGEQYF.

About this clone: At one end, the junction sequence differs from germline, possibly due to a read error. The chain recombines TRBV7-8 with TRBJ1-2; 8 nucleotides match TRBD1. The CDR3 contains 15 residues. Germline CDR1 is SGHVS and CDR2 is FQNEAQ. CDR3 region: CASSLGGRGQSGYTF. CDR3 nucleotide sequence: TGTGCCAGCAGTTTAGGAGGCAGGGGGCAAAGTGGCTACACCTTC.

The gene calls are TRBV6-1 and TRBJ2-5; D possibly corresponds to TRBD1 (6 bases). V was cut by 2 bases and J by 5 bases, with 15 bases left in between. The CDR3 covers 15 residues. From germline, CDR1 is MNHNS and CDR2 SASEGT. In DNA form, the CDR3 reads TGTGCCAGCAGTGAACGTGGGGGCGGTGAGGAGACCCAGTACTTC. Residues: CASSERGGGEETQYF.

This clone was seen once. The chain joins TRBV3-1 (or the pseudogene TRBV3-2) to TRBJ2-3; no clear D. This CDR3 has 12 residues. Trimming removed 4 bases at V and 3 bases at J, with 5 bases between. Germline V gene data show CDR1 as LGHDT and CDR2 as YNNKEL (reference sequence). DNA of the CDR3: TGTGCCAGCAGCCGTCTAACAGATACGCAGTATTTT. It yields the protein CASSRLTDTQYF.

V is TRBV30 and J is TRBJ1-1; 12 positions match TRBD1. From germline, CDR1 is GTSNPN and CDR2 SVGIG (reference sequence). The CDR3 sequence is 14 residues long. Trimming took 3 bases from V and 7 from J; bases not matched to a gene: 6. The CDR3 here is CAWSGDRGRVEAFF. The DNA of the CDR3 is TGTGCCTGGAGCGGGGACAGGGGGCGTGTTGAAGCTTTCTTT.

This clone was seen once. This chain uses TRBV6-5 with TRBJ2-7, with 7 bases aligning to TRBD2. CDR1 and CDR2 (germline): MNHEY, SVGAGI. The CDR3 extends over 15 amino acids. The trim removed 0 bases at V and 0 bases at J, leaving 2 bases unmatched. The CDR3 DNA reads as TGTGCCAGCAGTTACTCGGCTAGCGGCTCCTACGAGCAGTACTTC. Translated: CASSYSASGSYEQYF.

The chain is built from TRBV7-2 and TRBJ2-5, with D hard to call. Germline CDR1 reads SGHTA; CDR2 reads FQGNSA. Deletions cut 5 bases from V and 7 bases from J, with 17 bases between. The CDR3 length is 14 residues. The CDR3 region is CASSPFQNSGTQYF. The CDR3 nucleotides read TGTGCCAGCAGCCCGTTCCAAAACTCGGGGACCCAGTACTTC. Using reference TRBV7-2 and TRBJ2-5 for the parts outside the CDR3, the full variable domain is GAGVSQSPSNKVTEKGKDVELRCDPISGHTALYWYRQSLGQGLEFLIYFQGNSAPDKSGLPSDRFSAERTGGSVSTLTIQRTQQEDSAVYLCASSPFQNSGTQYFGPGTRLLVL.

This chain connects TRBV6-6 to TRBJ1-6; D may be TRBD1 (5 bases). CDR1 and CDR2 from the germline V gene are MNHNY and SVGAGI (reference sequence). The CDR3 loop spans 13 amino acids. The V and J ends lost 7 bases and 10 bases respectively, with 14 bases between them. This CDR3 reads CASTGMVGSPLHF. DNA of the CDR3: TGTGCCAGCACAGGGATGGTAGGGTCACCCCTCCACTTT.

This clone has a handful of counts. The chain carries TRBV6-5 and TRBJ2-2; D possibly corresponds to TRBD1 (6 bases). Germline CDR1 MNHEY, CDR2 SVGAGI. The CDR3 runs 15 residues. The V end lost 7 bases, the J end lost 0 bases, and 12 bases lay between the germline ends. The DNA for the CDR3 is TGTGCCAGCACCCCCCAGGGGTCGAACACCGGGGAGCTGTTTTTT. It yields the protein CASTPQGSNTGELFF.

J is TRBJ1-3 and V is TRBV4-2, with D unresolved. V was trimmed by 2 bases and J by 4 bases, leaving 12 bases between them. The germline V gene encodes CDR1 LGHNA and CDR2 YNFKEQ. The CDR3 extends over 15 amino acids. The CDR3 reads CASSQFLMEGNTIYF. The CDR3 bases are TGTGCCAGCAGCCAATTTTTAATGGAGGGAAACACCATATATTTT.